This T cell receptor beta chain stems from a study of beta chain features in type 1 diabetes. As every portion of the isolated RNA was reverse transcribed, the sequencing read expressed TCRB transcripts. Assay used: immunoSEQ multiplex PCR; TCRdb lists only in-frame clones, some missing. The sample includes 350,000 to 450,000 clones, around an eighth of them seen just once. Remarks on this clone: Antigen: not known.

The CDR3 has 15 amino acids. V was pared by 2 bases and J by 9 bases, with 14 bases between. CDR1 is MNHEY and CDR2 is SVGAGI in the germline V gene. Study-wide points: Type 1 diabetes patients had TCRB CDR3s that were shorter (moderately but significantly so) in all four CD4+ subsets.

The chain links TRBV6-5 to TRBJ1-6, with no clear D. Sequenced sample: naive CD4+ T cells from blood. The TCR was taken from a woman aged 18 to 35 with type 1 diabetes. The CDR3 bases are TGTGCCAGCAGTTACGACCCGAATTCTAGTTCACCCCTCCACTTT. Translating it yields CASSYDPNSSSPLHF.